This T cell receptor beta chain was found in a study of human T cells and chemical hapten exposure. The study, taken as a whole, reports: The study found that DPC sensitization did not change TCRs above 1 in 1000 frequency.

V was clipped by 6 bases and J by 3 bases, with 11 bases between them. CDR1 and CDR2 from the germline V gene are MNHNS and SASEGT. The CDR3 runs 13 residues. TCRdb fed the RACE reads into MiXCR, producing one record per CDR3 protein. The sample lists roughly 120,000 distinct CDR3 sequences; approximately 9.5% were seen once. The table lists this clonotype with many counts. Its cognate antigen is unknown. Time point given: healthy volunteer bleed at 2 weeks. The authors' total RNA extraction used unfractionated whole blood. The chain employs TRBV6-1 and TRBJ1-1, with a tentative D call TRBD1 (5 bases). The specimen was whole blood. This TCR was sampled from a male donor in good health. Some clones in this sample may be carry-over from other donors' samples. CDR3 nucleotide sequence: TGTGCCAGCAGGCTGGGGGATTACACTGAAGCTTTCTTT. This gives the protein CASRLGDYTEAFF.